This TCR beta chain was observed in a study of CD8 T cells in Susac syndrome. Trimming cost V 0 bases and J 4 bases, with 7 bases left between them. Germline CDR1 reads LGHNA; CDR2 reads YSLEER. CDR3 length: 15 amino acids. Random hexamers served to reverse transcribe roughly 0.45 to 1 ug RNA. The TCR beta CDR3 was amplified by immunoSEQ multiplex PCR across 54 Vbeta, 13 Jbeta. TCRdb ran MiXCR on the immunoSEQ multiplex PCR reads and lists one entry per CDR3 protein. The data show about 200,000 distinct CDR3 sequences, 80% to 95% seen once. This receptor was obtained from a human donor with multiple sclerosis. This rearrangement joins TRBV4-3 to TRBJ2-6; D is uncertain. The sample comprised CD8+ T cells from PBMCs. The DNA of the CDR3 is TGCGCCAGCAGCCAAGAGCGTGGGGGGGCCAACGTCCTGACTTTC. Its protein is CASSQERGGANVLTF.